This T cell receptor (beta chain) was obtained from a study of T-cell reconstitution after alpha-beta-depleted transplantation in children. This clonotype was counted between two and nine times. No antigen is known for it. The CDR3 has 13 residues. V lost 7 bases, J lost 1 base, and 11 bases lay in between. Researchers prepared the TCRbeta library using unique molecular identifiers, the study reports. One entry per CDR3 protein, called by TCRdb with MiXCR from the PCR reads. This table holds about a million distinct CDR3 sequences, 25% to 30% found once. Findings of the study overall: Expanded graft clones numbering several hundred reportedly gave rise to alpha-beta T cells about two months after transplant. TCRbeta diversity was high at day 60 in some patients (a result of surviving recipient T cells and thymic progenitors). When one year had passed after transplant, most T-cell counts and diversity came from newly produced T cells.

The receptor comes from a boy under three years old who had a stem cell transplant for SCID, so the T cells may come from the graft donor. The source was PBMCs, mostly from graft donor cells, collected 360 days after TCRalphabeta/CD19-depleted stem cell transplant. The chain has TRBV12-3 or TRBV12-4 and TRBJ2-7; D uncertain. CDR3 coding DNA: TGTGCCAGCATGAGTGTTAGTTCCTACGAGCAGTACTTC. It is translated as CASMSVSSYEQYF.